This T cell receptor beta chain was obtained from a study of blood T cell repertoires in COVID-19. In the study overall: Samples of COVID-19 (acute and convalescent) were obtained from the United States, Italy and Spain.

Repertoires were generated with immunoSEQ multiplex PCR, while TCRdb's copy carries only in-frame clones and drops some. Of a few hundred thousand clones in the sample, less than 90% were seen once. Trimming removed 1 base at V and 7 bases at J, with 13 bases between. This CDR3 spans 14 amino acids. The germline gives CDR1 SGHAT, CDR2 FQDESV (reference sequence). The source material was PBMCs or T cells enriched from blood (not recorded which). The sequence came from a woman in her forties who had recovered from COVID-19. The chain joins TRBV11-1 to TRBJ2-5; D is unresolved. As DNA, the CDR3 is TGTGCCAGCAGCTTAGTCCGAGCGAGTGGGACCCAGTACTTC. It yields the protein CASSLVRASGTQYF.